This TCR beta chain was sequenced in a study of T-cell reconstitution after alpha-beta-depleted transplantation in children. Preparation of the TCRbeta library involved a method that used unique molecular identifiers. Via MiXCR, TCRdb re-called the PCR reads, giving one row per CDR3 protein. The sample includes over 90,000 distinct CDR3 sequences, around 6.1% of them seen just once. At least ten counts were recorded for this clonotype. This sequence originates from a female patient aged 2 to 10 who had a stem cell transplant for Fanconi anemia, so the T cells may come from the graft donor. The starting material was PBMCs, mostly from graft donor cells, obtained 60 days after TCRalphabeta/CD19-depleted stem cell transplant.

In nucleotides, the CDR3 is TGTGCCAGCAGCCAAGTAACCCGAAGCACAGATACGCAGTATTTT. Translated, it gives CASSQVTRSTDTQYF. The chain is built from TRBV3-1 and TRBJ2-3; D is unresolved. The CDR3 extends over 15 amino acids. Germline V gives CDR1 LGHDT, CDR2 YNNKEL (reference sequence). The V and J ends lost 1 base and 0 bases respectively, with 8 bases between them.